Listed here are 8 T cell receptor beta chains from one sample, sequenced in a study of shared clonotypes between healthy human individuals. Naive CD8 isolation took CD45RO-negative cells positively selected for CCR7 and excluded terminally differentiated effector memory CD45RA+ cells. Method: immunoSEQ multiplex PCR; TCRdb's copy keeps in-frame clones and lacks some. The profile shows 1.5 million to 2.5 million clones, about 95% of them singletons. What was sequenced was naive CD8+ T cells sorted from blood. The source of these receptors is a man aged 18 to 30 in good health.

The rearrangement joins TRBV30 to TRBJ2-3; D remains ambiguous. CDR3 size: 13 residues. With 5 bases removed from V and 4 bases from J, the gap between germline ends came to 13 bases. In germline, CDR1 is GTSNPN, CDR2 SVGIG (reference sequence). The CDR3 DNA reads TGTGCCTGGCAGGTAGGAGTCGCAGATACGCAGTATTTT. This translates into CAWQVGVADTQYF. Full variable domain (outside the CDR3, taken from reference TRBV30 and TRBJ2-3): SQTIHQWPATLVQPVGSPLSLECTVEGTSNPNLYWYRQAAGRGLQLLFYSVGIGQISSEVPQNLSASRPQDRQFILSSKKLLLSDSGFYLCAWQVGVADTQYFGPGTRLTVL.

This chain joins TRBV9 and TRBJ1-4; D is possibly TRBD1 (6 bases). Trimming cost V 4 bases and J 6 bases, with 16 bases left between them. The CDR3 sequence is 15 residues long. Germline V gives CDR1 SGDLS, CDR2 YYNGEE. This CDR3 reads CASSQGGTEDEKLFF. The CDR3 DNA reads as TGTGCCAGCAGCCAAGGGGGAACCGAGGATGAAAAACTGTTTTTT.

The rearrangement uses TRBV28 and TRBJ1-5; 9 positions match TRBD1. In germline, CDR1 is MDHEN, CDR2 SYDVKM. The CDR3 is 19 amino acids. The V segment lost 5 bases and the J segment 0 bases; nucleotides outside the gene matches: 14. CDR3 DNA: TGTGCCAGCAGTCCGTCCGGGACAGGGCCCTCTTATAGCAATCAGCCCCAGCATTTT. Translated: CASSPSGTGPSYSNQPQHF.

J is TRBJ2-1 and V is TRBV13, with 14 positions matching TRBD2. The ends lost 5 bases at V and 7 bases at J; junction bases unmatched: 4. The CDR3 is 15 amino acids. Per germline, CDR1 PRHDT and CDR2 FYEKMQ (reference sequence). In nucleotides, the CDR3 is TGTGCCAGCAGCACGACTAGCGGGAGGGAGAATGAGCAGTTCTTC. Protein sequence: CASSTTSGRENEQFF.

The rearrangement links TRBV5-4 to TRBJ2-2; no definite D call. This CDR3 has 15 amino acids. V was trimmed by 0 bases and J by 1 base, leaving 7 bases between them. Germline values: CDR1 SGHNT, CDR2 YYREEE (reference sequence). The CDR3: CASSLELENTGELFF. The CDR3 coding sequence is TGTGCCAGCAGCTTGGAGCTAGAGAACACCGGGGAGCTGTTTTTT.

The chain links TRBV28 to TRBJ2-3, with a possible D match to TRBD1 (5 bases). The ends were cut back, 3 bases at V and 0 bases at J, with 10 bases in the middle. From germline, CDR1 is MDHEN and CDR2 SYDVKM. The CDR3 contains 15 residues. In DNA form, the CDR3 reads TGTGCCAGCAGTTTGGGGCGGCATAGCACAGATACGCAGTATTTT. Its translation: CASSLGRHSTDTQYF.

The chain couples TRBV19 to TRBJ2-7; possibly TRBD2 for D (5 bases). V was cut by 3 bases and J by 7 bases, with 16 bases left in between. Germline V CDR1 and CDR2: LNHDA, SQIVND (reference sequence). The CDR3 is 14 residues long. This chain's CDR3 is CASSMTGVSWEQYF. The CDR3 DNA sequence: TGTGCCAGTAGTATGACCGGGGTATCGTGGGAGCAGTACTTC.

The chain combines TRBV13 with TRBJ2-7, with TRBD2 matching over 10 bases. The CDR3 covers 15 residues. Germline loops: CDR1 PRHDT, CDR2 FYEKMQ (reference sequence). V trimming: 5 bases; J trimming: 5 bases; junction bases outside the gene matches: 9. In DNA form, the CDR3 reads TGTGCCAGCAGCCCAGAAGCGGGAGGGCCCCACGAGCAGTACTTC. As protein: CASSPEAGGPHEQYF.